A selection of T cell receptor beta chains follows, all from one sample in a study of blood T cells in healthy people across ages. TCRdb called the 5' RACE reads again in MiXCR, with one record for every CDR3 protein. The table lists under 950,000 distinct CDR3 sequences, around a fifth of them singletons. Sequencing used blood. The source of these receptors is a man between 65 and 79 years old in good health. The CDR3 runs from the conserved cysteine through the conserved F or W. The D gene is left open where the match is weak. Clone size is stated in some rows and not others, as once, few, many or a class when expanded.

CASSQVSDSRGEQYF,TGTGCCAGCAGCCAAGTCTCCGACAGTCGGGGCGAGCAGTACTTC,NA,few,TRBV3-1,TRBJ2-7
CASSDTTGTDKRSYEQYF,TGTGCCAGCAGTGACACGACCGGGACAGACAAACGATCCTACGAGCAGTACTTC,TRBD1,few,TRBV6-4,TRBJ2-7
CASSQEIPGSGGYTF,TGTGCCAGCAGCCAAGAGATCCCAGGGTCGGGTGGCTACACCTTC,NA,NA,TRBV4-2,TRBJ1-2
CASGRTGLGHYGYTF,TGTGCCAGCGGCCGGACAGGGCTGGGCCACTATGGCTACACCTTC,TRBD1,NA,TRBV7-9,TRBJ1-2
CASSTVRQFETQYF,TGTGCCAGCAGCACAGTGAGGCAGTTTGAGACCCAGTACTTC,NA,few,TRBV7-2,TRBJ2-5
CASSRNRDRDTGELFF,TGTGCCAGCAGCCGAAACCGGGACAGGGACACCGGGGAGCTGTTTTTT,TRBD1,NA,TRBV13,TRBJ2-2
CASSLGALDGYTF,TGTGCCAGCAGCTTGGGAGCCCTAGATGGCTACACCTTC,NA,NA,TRBV7-6,TRBJ1-2
CASSTKLATDTDTQYF,TGTGCCAGTAGTACAAAGCTAGCGACCGACACAGATACGCAGTATTTT,NA,NA,TRBV19,TRBJ2-3
CASSQGAGGYFGELFF,TGTGCCAGCAGCCAAGGTGCGGGGGGGTACTTCGGGGAGCTGTTTTTT,TRBD2,few,TRBV4-2,TRBJ2-2
CASSFRTDAQYF,TGTGCCAGCAGTTTTCGCACAGATGCGCAGTATTTT,NA,few,TRBV12-3/TRBV12-4,TRBJ2-3
CAISLDRDGHTF,TGTGCCATCAGCCTGGACAGAGACGGCCACACCTTC,NA,NA,TRBV10-3,TRBJ1-2
CASSPGGGQGAKLFF,TGTGCCAGCAGCCCAGGGGGGGGACAGGGGGCGAAACTGTTTTTT,TRBD1,few,TRBV12-3/TRBV12-4,TRBJ1-4
CASSNWDSLQGVLTF,TGTGCCAGCAGCAACTGGGACAGTCTACAAGGCGTCCTGACTTTC,TRBD1,NA,TRBV6-1,TRBJ2-6
CASSLGGQGMLDTQYF,TGTGCCAGCAGTTTGGGTGGACAGGGGATGTTGGATACGCAGTATTTT,TRBD1,NA,TRBV12-3/TRBV12-4,TRBJ2-3
CASSLQPSGDITGELFF,TGCGCCAGCAGCTTGCAGCCTAGCGGAGACATCACCGGGGAGCTGTTTTTT,TRBD2,NA,TRBV5-1,TRBJ2-2
CAIKANTDTQYF,TGTGCCATCAAGGCCAACACAGATACGCAGTATTTT,NA,few,TRBV10-3,TRBJ2-3
CASSEFPYGGGAFNEQFF,TGTGCCAGCAGTGAATTTCCCTATGGCGGGGGGGCCTTTAATGAGCAGTTCTTC,TRBD2,NA,TRBV6-1,TRBJ2-1
CASSYTLGFGYGYTF,TGTGCCAGCAGTTACACGTTGGGGTTTGGCTATGGCTACACCTTC,NA,few,TRBV6-5,TRBJ1-2
CASSLDLSVVKTQYF,TGCGCCAGCAGCTTGGATCTGAGCGTGGTGAAGACCCAGTACTTC,NA,few,TRBV5-1,TRBJ2-5
CASSYSIVQPQHF,TGTGCCAGCAGTTACTCGATTGTTCAGCCCCAGCATTTT,NA,few,TRBV6-5,TRBJ1-5
CASSFPHEQYF,TGTGCCAGCAGCTTCCCCCACGAGCAGTACTTC,NA,few,TRBV5-8,TRBJ2-7
CASSLGAGTQETQYF,TGTGCCAGCAGTTTAGGAGCGGGGACGCAAGAGACCCAGTACTTC,TRBD2,few,TRBV27,TRBJ2-5
CATSPGGIGGDTQYF,TGTGCCACCAGTCCCGGGGGGATAGGGGGCGATACGCAGTATTTT,NA,few,TRBV24-1,TRBJ2-3
CSARDASGGADTQYF,TGCAGTGCTAGAGATGCTAGCGGGGGTGCAGATACGCAGTATTTT,TRBD2,few,TRBV20-1,TRBJ2-3
CASSQDPAGPDTQYF,TGTGCCAGCAGCCAAGATCCCGCGGGCCCAGATACGCAGTATTTT,NA,NA,TRBV3-1,TRBJ2-3
CASSLSLTTYTQYF,TGTGCCAGCAGTTTATCCCTCACTACCTATACGCAGTATTTT,NA,few,TRBV27,TRBJ2-3
CASSLGTVNQLFF,TGCGCCAGCAGCTTGGGAACGGTGAACCAGCTGTTTTTT,NA,few,TRBV5-1,TRBJ2-2
CASCRVVDEQYF,TGTGCCAGCTGTAGGGTGGTAGACGAGCAGTACTTC,NA,few,TRBV12-3/TRBV12-4,TRBJ2-7
CASSSNPIQVQFF,TGTGCCAGCAGCTCCAACCCCATACAGGTGCAGTTCTTC,NA,few,TRBV11-2,TRBJ2-1
CASSRGRYEQFF,TGTGCCAGCAGCCGAGGGCGGTATGAGCAGTTCTTC,NA,NA,TRBV28,TRBJ2-1
CASSPTGNHNEQFF,TGTGCCAGCTCACCGACAGGGAATCACAATGAGCAGTTCTTC,TRBD1,few,TRBV18,TRBJ2-1
CASSTTGTENNEQFF,TGCGCCAGCAGCACAACCGGGACAGAGAACAATGAGCAGTTCTTC,TRBD1,few,TRBV5-1,TRBJ2-1
CSARDWGGLGSYNEQFF,TGCAGTGCTAGAGATTGGGGGGGGCTAGGTTCCTACAATGAGCAGTTCTTC,NA,few,TRBV20-1,TRBJ2-1
CASSLTRLAANNEQFF,TGTGCCAGCAGCTTGACCCGACTAGCGGCTAACAATGAGCAGTTCTTC,TRBD2,many,TRBV5-5,TRBJ2-1
CASRTTGQGALGYGYTF,TGTGCCAGCAGAACCACGGGACAGGGGGCGTTGGGCTATGGCTACACCTTC,TRBD1,few,TRBV6-2/TRBV6-3,TRBJ1-2
CASRSQGVTEAFF,TGTGCCAGCAGGTCCCAGGGAGTCACTGAAGCTTTCTTT,NA,NA,TRBV12-3/TRBV12-4,TRBJ1-1
CASSPRNLLKAFF,TGTGCCAGCAGCCCCAGGAACCTACTAAAAGCTTTCTTT,NA,NA,TRBV14,TRBJ1-1
CASSWRGTGANNEQFF,TGCGCCAGCAGCTGGAGGGGGACAGGAGCCAACAATGAGCAGTTCTTC,TRBD1,few,TRBV5-1,TRBJ2-1
CASSPDGPPQHF,TGTGCCAGCAGCCCTGACGGTCCGCCCCAGCATTTT,NA,NA,TRBV5-5,TRBJ1-5
CASSLAASETQYF,TGTGCCAGCAGCTTGGCAGCGAGTGAGACCCAGTACTTC,NA,few,TRBV7-9,TRBJ2-5
CASSQESHRGGFEAFF,TGCGCCAGCAGCCAAGAATCTCACAGGGGGGGATTTGAAGCTTTCTTT,TRBD1,few,TRBV4-1,TRBJ1-1
CASSIGGTAQETQYF,TGTGCCAGTAGTATAGGAGGGACAGCTCAAGAGACCCAGTACTTC,TRBD1,NA,TRBV19,TRBJ2-5
CSLGGRTGSKETQYF,TGCAGCCTCGGGGGAAGGACAGGCTCAAAAGAGACCCAGTACTTC,NA,few,TRBV29-1,TRBJ2-5
CASSYPTYEQYF,TGTGCCAGCAGTTACCCGACCTACGAGCAGTACTTC,NA,few,TRBV6-2/TRBV6-3,TRBJ2-7
CATSRLRSGGSDTQYF,TGTGCCACCAGCAGACTCAGATCGGGGGGCTCAGATACGCAGTATTTT,NA,NA,TRBV15,TRBJ2-3
CASSPGTRTDTQYF,TGTGCCAGCAGCCCAGGGACCCGGACAGATACGCAGTATTTT,NA,NA,TRBV7-7,TRBJ2-3
CASSGSSGSHTDTQYF,TGTGCCAGCAGTGGATCCAGCGGGAGCCACACAGATACGCAGTATTTT,TRBD2,NA,TRBV2,TRBJ2-3
CASSRRGNNQPQHF,TGTGCCAGCAGTCGCAGGGGGAACAATCAGCCCCAGCATTTT,NA,NA,TRBV21-1,TRBJ1-5
CASSFYSGDEQFF,TGTGCCAGCAGCTTTTACTCGGGCGATGAGCAGTTCTTC,NA,once,TRBV7-8,TRBJ2-1
CASSQETGANTEAFF,TGCGCCAGCAGCCAAGAGACAGGCGCTAACACTGAAGCTTTCTTT,NA,NA,TRBV4-3,TRBJ1-1
CASSLGIKETQYF,TGTGCCAGCTCACTCGGGATAAAAGAGACCCAGTACTTC,NA,NA,TRBV18,TRBJ2-5
CASSLVQRSTDTQYF,TGCGCCAGCAGCTTGGTTCAGCGTAGCACAGATACGCAGTATTTT,NA,few,TRBV5-1,TRBJ2-3
CASSFPGRSGNEQFF,TGTGCCAGCAGTTTCCCCGGGCGAAGCGGCAATGAGCAGTTCTTC,NA,few,TRBV28,TRBJ2-1
CASSPSRFGTSGRGPYNEQFF,TGTGCCAGTAGTCCCTCCCGTTTTGGGACTAGCGGGAGAGGGCCCTACAATGAGCAGTTCTTC,TRBD2,NA,TRBV19,TRBJ2-1
CASSSRTSGGSNRSEQFF,TGTGCCAGCAGCTCCCGGACTAGCGGGGGCTCTAACCGGAGTGAGCAGTTCTTC,TRBD2,few,TRBV7-9,TRBJ2-1
CASSTRLAGVGDTQYF,TGTGCCAGCAGCACCAGACTAGCGGGAGTGGGAGATACGCAGTATTTT,TRBD2,few,TRBV7-9,TRBJ2-3